The 7 T cell receptor beta chains below come from one sample, sequenced in a study of shared clonotypes between healthy human individuals (dated by TCRdb to about 2020). Library preparation employed the immunoSEQ multiplex PCR assay. Imported from immuneACCESS, the table was reduced by TCRdb to in-frame sequences with V and J called. These copies leave out some clones; in studies compared against another copy, an unresolved V gene accounts for under half, and the cause of the remainder is not known. The sample table lists 2 million to 2.5 million clones, just over 90% of them with a count of one. In total, the top ten clones hold 0.39% of the sample. Sequenced material: naive CD4+ T cells from PBMCs. According to the study, the label for this sample's cell subset or site signals: CD45RA+ positively selected. Every receptor here comes from a man between 18 and 35 years old in good health. Some clones in this sample may be carry-over from other donors' samples.

This clone was detected only a few times. The V gene is TRBV10-1, the J gene TRBJ2-2, with D unclear. The V gene's germline CDR1 is WNHNN and CDR2 SYGVQD (reference sequence). Trimming took 3 bases from V and 5 from J, leaving 7 bases between them. This CDR3 region has 13 residues. The CDR3, as DNA: TGCGCCAGCAGTGATGTTAAGACCGGGGAGCTGTTTTTT. Its translation: CASSDVKTGELFF.

The rearrangement links TRBV30 to TRBJ2-1, with D perhaps matching TRBD1 (6 bases). V was trimmed by 0 bases and J by 1 base, leaving 16 bases between them. This CDR3 is built from 17 residues. Germline V gene sequence: CDR1 GTSNPN, CDR2 SVGIG (reference sequence). The CDR3 sequence is CAWSVALDSRSYNEQFF. In nucleotides, the CDR3 is TGTGCCTGGAGTGTAGCCTTGGACAGTAGATCCTACAATGAGCAGTTCTTC.

As for this clone: The conserved phenylalanine or tryptophan normally closing the CDR3 is absent here, so this likely arose from a read error. The limits of the CDR3 on the DNA are not certain, so only TCRdb's listed CDR3 is given. The V call is TRBV7-4, the J call TRBJ2-3; TRBD1 is taken as the D call from the table, unchecked against the DNA. Germline V CDR1 and CDR2: SGHVT, SQSDAQ. The CDR3 contains 13 residues when both ends are counted. The CDR3 sequence: CASSPIPNLDRGN.

This clone was detected only once. This chain links TRBV27 with TRBJ2-1, with a possible D match to TRBD2 (6 bases). The germline V gene encodes CDR1 MNHEY and CDR2 SMNVEV (reference sequence). The V and J ends lost 3 bases and 6 bases respectively, with 15 bases between them. The CDR3 is 15 amino acids. The CDR3 DNA sequence: TGTGCCAGCAGTTTCTGGCCCGTGGGGGGCAATGAGCAGTTCTTC. Encoded protein: CASSFWPVGGNEQFF.

V is TRBV19 and J is TRBJ1-5; D not certain. Germline CDR1 is LNHDA and CDR2 is SQIVND (reference sequence). V gave up 4 bases and J gave up 7 bases, with 11 bases separating them. CDR3 size: 13 residues. Here the CDR3 reads CASSTTLRQPQHF. The CDR3 region has the DNA TGTGCCAGTAGTACGACCCTGAGACAGCCCCAGCATTTT.

The chain carries TRBV2 and TRBJ1-4; D unclear. The ends were cut back, 6 bases at V and 1 base at J, with 12 bases in the middle. This CDR3 has 15 residues. CDR1 is SNHLY and CDR2 is FYNNEI in the germline V gene. CDR3 protein: CASSPLELTNEKLFF. The CDR3 bases are TGTGCCAGCAGCCCTTTAGAACTAACTAATGAAAAACTGTTTTTT. The full variable domain, with the rest looked up from reference TRBV2 and TRBJ1-4, is EPEVTQTPSHQVTQMGQEVILRCVPISNHLYFYWYRQILGQKVEFLVSFYNNEISEKSEIFDDQFSVERPDGSNFTLKIRSTKLEDSAMYFCASSPLELTNEKLFFGSGTQLSVL.

The rearrangement joins TRBV9 to TRBJ1-3; D remains ambiguous. The CDR3 contains 15 residues. CDR1 and CDR2 (germline): SGDLS, YYNGEE. V was trimmed by 0 bases and J by 0 bases, leaving 7 bases between them. Here the CDR3 DNA reads TGTGCCAGCAGCGTAGATCTAGTCTCTGGAAACACCATATATTTT. It codes for CASSVDLVSGNTIYF.